Each of the 25 T cell receptor beta chains below was sequenced from the same sample in a study of tumor and adjacent non-tumor tissue in lung cancer. This sample's RNA came from whole unsorted tissue. A modified ARM-PCR protocol with three rounds of nested PCR amplified TCRbeta. MiXCR was run by TCRdb on the multiplex PCR reads, yielding one entry per CDR3 protein. The repertoire includes 200,000 to 250,000 distinct CDR3 sequences, about 76% of them detected once, and around 27% sits in the top ten. The sequencing sample was made of lung tumor tissue. All receptors come from a man aged 55 to 70 with non-small cell lung cancer.

The table lists this clonotype with a few counts. The chain employs TRBV29-1 and TRBJ2-1; 15 bases match TRBD2. The CDR3 runs to 16 residues. With V trimmed by 4 bases and J by 5 bases, 6 bases remained unmatched. Germline V CDR1 and CDR2: SQVTM, ANQGSEA. CDR3 DNA sequence: TGCAGCGTTGTCCCCGGACTAGCGGGGGGGAACAATGAGCAGTTCTTC. It is translated as CSVVPGLAGGNNEQFF.

This clonotype was seen many times. This CDR3 reads CASSMTGKGPQHF. Written as DNA, the CDR3 is TGTGCCAGCAGTATGACAGGGAAGGGGCCCCAGCATTTT. The chain combines TRBV12-3 or TRBV12-4 with TRBJ1-5; 7 positions agree with TRBD1. CDR3 size: 13 residues. Trimming took 5 bases from V and 9 from J; bases not matched to a gene: 7.

Details on this clonotype: At one boundary the junction diverges from the germline segment, which might be a read error. The V gene is TRBV29-1, the J gene TRBJ2-1; possibly TRBD2 for D (5 bases). Per germline, CDR1 SQVTM and CDR2 ANQGSEA. This CDR3 has 12 amino acids. CDR3 in DNA: TGCAGCGTCTCGGACTGGTACAAGGAGCAGTTCTTC. Its protein product is CSVSDWYKEQFF.

Turning to this clonotype: In this CDR3 the conserved last residue, phenylalanine or tryptophan, is missing, so a read error is likely. The genes are TRBV4-1 and TRBJ2-7; the D is unclear. The CDR3 contains 11 residues. The V end was cut by 1 base, the J end by 7 bases, with 5 bases between. Germline CDR1 and CDR2: MGHRA and YSYEKL. CDR3 region: CASSQVGEQYS. The CDR3 region has the DNA TGCGCCAGCAGCCAAGTGGGAGAGCAGTACTCA.

As for this clonotype: The DNA is left out, because the CDR3 cannot be placed on it with certainty; the CDR3 is given as TCRdb lists it. CDR3 protein: CASSFGVGNSPLIF. V is TRBV11-2 and J is TRBJ1-6. The CDR3 sequence runs 14 residues, both termini included. CDR1 SGHAT and CDR2 FQNNGV come from the germline V gene.

A word on this clonotype: A much larger clone sits a single nucleotide away, making a read error possible. The CDR3 bases are TGTGCCAGCAGCTTAGAGTACCCGGTTGGCTACACCTTC. Amino acids: CASSLEYPVGYTF. J is TRBJ1-2 and V is TRBV7-9, with D hard to call. V was trimmed by 1 base and J by 7 bases, leaving 10 bases between them. The CDR3 extends over 13 amino acids. Germline CDR1 is SEHNR and CDR2 is FQNEAQ (reference sequence).

As to this clonotype: A junction end diverges from the germline sequence, so it may reflect a read error. This chain uses TRBV5-4 with TRBJ2-7; maybe TRBD1 (5 bases). The CDR3 spans 15 residues. The germline V gene has CDR1 SGHNT and CDR2 YYREEE (reference sequence). The CDR3 DNA reads as TGTGCCCGCAGCCGTCAACAAGGGGCGACCTACGAGCAGTACTTC. Encoded protein: CARSRQQGATYEQYF. Using reference TRBV5-4 and TRBJ2-7 for the parts outside the CDR3, the full variable domain is ETGVTQSPTHLIKTRGQQVTLRCSSQSGHNTVSWYQQALGQGPQFIFQYYREEENGRGNFPPRFSGLQFPNYSSELNVNALELDDSALYLCARSRQQGATYEQYFGPGTRLTVT.

This clonotype was recorded at least ten times. The rearrangement joins TRBV9 to TRBJ2-7; 9 bases line up with TRBD1. The germline V gene has CDR1 SGDLS and CDR2 YYNGEE. With V trimmed by 3 bases and J by 2 bases, 6 bases remained unmatched. This CDR3 is built from 15 residues. The CDR3 protein is CASSEPGQGPYEQYF. The CDR3 DNA follows: TGTGCCAGCAGCGAGCCGGGACAGGGCCCCTACGAGCAGTACTTC.

A note on this clonotype: The junction differs from germline at one of its ends, possibly a read error. The CDR3 nucleotides read TGTGCCAGCAGCCGACAGGTTGTGAGCACTGAAGCCTTCTTT. Protein: CASSRQVVSTEAFF. The chain is built from TRBV6-6 and TRBJ1-1; perhaps TRBD1 as D (6 bases). Germline CDR1 MNHNY, CDR2 SVGAGI (reference sequence). This CDR3 is 14 amino acids long.

Remarks on this clonotype: One base away lies a much larger clone, so this may be a sequencing read error. The rearrangement links TRBV7-9 to TRBJ2-6; no clear D. The V and J ends lost 8 bases and 6 bases respectively, with 8 bases between them. The germline gives CDR1 SEHNR, CDR2 FQNEAQ (reference sequence). The CDR3 contains 12 residues. CDR3 sequence (DNA): TGTGCCAGCGGGCTTCCGGCCAACGTCCTGACTTTC. Protein product: CASGLPANVLTF.

This chain uses TRBV3-1 with TRBJ1-1; unclear D gene. Germline loops: CDR1 LGHDT, CDR2 YNNKEL (reference sequence). The ends were cut back, 3 bases at V and 4 bases at J, with 6 bases in the middle. This CDR3 has 12 residues. In DNA, the CDR3 is TGTGCCAGCAGCCATTACGGCACTGAAGCTTTCTTT. It translates to CASSHYGTEAFF.

This chain joins TRBV29-1 and TRBJ2-7, with D maybe TRBD1 (7 bases). Germline CDR1 is SQVTM and CDR2 is ANQGSEA. V lost 6 bases, J lost 5 bases, and 20 bases lay in between. This CDR3 comprises 14 residues. CDR3 bases: TGCAGCGTCCCCAGGGGGGAAATCTGGAACGAGCAGTACTTC. The encoded protein is CSVPRGEIWNEQYF.

About this clonotype: This may be a read error, as it is one base from a much larger clone. The gene calls are TRBV20-1 and TRBJ2-3; no definite D call. The DNA end lines up better with TRBJ1-5; the J call may be wrong. The CDR3 sequence is 12 residues long. Germline V CDR1 and CDR2: DFQATT, SNEGSKA (reference sequence). The CDR3 protein is CSARWGADTQHF. The CDR3 DNA is TGCAGTGCTAGATGGGGAGCAGATACGCAGCATTTT.

Of note for this clonotype: A read error may explain this, as a much larger clone is one base away. The V gene is TRBV20-1, the J gene TRBJ2-7; D gene uncertain. Germline CDR1 reads DFQATT; CDR2 reads SNEGSKA (reference sequence). CDR3 length: 12 amino acids. The CDR3 region is CSARQEFYDQYF. CDR3 nucleotide sequence: TGCAGTGCTAGACAGGAGTTTTACGATCAGTACTTC.

The chain has TRBV12-3 or TRBV12-4 and TRBJ1-1; D gene ambiguous. CDR3 length: 13 residues. Trimming cost V 3 bases and J 1 base, with 6 bases left between them. CDR3 sequence: CASSFLRNTEAFF. The CDR3 nucleotides read TGTGCCAGCAGTTTCTTGAGGAACACTGAAGCTTTCTTT.

To note about this clonotype: This could be a read error, since a much larger clone is one nucleotide away. This chain links TRBV5-5 with TRBJ1-1; D remains unclear. V gave up 4 bases and J gave up 1 base, with 8 bases separating them. Germline CDR1 and CDR2: SGHKS and YYEKEE (reference sequence). The CDR3 runs to 13 residues. CDR3 bases: TGTGCCAGCAGCCGGGGATGGAACACTGAAGCTTTCTTT. Translating it yields CASSRGWNTEAFF.

This clonotype was recorded many times. This chain uses TRBV20-1 with TRBJ2-1; D may correspond to TRBD1 or TRBD2 (5 bases each). CDR3 length equals 14 residues. CDR1 is DFQATT and CDR2 is SNEGSKA in the germline V gene (reference sequence). V lost 6 bases, J lost 2 bases, and 14 bases lay in between. The CDR3 region is CSALRDPPYNEQFF. The CDR3 DNA sequence: TGCAGTGCCCTCCGGGACCCCCCCTACAATGAGCAGTTCTTC.

This sequence joins TRBV20-1 and TRBJ1-1; the D is unclear. Germline V gene lookup returns CDR1 DFQATT and CDR2 SNEGSKA (reference sequence). Deletions cut 3 bases from V and 11 bases from J, with 16 bases between. This CDR3 has 12 amino acids. CDR3 DNA sequence: TGCAGTGCTAGCACCCGGGTCTCTGGGGCTTTCTTT. Translated: CSASTRVSGAFF.

Remarks on this clonotype: At one end the junction does not follow the germline gene, possibly because of a read error. The chain uses TRBV4-1 and TRBJ2-7; possibly TRBD2 for D (6 bases). The length of the CDR3 is 14 residues. The V gene's germline CDR1 is MGHRA and CDR2 YSYEKL. CDR3 in amino acids: CDSSQAGPGDEQYF. CDR3 coding DNA: TGCGACAGCAGCCAAGCGGGCCCCGGGGACGAGCAGTACTTC.

The genes are TRBV12-3 or TRBV12-4 and TRBJ2-4; D ambiguous. There are 17 residues in the CDR3. Trimming removed 5 bases from V and 0 bases from J, with 17 bases in between. CDR3 residues: CASSPSRTVLAKNIQYF. CDR3 DNA sequence: TGTGCCAGCAGTCCGAGCAGAACCGTACTAGCCAAAAACATTCAGTACTTC.

This clonotype has just a few counts. V and J are TRBV28 and TRBJ2-5; 12 bases match TRBD1. This CDR3 is 16 amino acids long. Germline V gene data show CDR1 as MDHEN and CDR2 as SYDVKM. Germline trimming cut 6 bases from V and 1 base from J; bases unmatched to any gene: 6. CDR3 in DNA: TGTGCCAGCAGCTCCGGGACAGGGGGCATCCAAGAGACCCAGTACTTC. Translation: CASSSGTGGIQETQYF. Together with reference TRBV28 and TRBJ2-5, the CDR3 gives the full variable domain: DVKVTQSSRYLVKRTGEKVFLECVQDMDHENMFWYRQDPGLGLRLIYFSYDVKMKEKGDIPEGYSVSREKKERFSLILESASTNQTSMYLCASSSGTGGIQETQYFGPGTRLLVL.

The chain uses TRBV7-3 and TRBJ2-6, with D tentatively TRBD1 or TRBD2 (5 bases each). This CDR3 comprises 17 residues. V was clipped by 5 bases and J by 4 bases, with 18 bases between them. Germline V gene data show CDR1 as SGHTA and CDR2 as FQGTGA. The CDR3 DNA follows: TGTGCCAGCAGCGGAGCCTCTCGGGGCTCCGGGGCCAACGTCCTGACTTTC. This translates into CASSGASRGSGANVLTF.

On this clonotype itself: Compared with germline, one end of the junction differs, possibly owing to a read error. The chain employs TRBV5-5 and TRBJ1-2; D is perhaps TRBD1 (5 bases). Germline V gene sequence: CDR1 SGHKS, CDR2 YYEKEE (reference sequence). This CDR3 has 15 amino acids. The CDR3 coding sequence is TGTGCCAGCGGCTTGGGCCCAGGGCCCAACTATGGCTGCATCTTC. Its protein product is CASGLGPGPNYGCIF.

Note on this clonotype: A much larger clone lies a single base off, so this may be a read error. The chain combines TRBV20-1 with TRBJ1-2, with D possibly being TRBD1 (5 bases). V was cut by 7 bases and J by 7 bases, with 22 bases left in between. Germline-derived CDR1 and CDR2 are DFQATT and SNEGSKA (reference sequence). The CDR3 covers 14 residues. The CDR3, as DNA: TGCAGTGTTAACCCCGGGGGAGCGTTGCGTGGCTACACCTTC. This sequence encodes CSVNPGGALRGYTF.

Regarding this clonotype: A much larger clone lies one base from this, so it may be a read error. The gene calls are TRBV7-2 and TRBJ2-4, with 7 bases identical to TRBD1. The J call is uncertain, as TRBJ2-1 better fits the DNA end. The CDR3 consists of 15 residues. Per the germline V gene, CDR1 is SGHTA and CDR2 is FQGNSA. The CDR3 coding sequence is TGTGCCAGCAGCAGCCATACAGGGGCCAAAAACATTCAGTTCTTC. This codes for CASSSHTGAKNIQFF.